This TCR beta chain was profiled in a study of T cells in Graves' hyperthyroidism and ophthalmopathy. Study-wide background: At initial diagnosis, before any treatment had begun, peripheral blood was obtained.

The germline gives CDR1 MNHEY, CDR2 SVGEGT. CDR3 length: 15 amino acids. Trimming cost V 5 bases and J 6 bases, with 18 bases left between them. Amplification yielded TCR beta CDR3 regions, with RNA transcripts as the source. Carried out on the TCR CDR3, a first-round RT-PCR used the HTBI primer set. MiXCR was run by TCRdb on the multiplex PCR reads, yielding one entry per CDR3 protein. The sample includes fewer than 750,000 distinct CDR3 sequences, 14% of them seen just once. At least 3 on the Clinical Activity Score was recorded for ophthalmopathy patients, who also had NOSPECS grade at least 4 and duration under 3 months. Researchers barred patients who had uncontrolled infection, other autoimmune disease, pregnancy or lactation. The authors obtained PBMCs from over 8.5 ml of fresh peripheral blood. The table lists this clonotype with many counts.

Material for sequencing was blood. This TCR came from a woman in her fifties or sixties with Graves' ophthalmopathy. The V and J genes are TRBV6-2 or TRBV6-3 and TRBJ2-3; D ambiguous. CDR3 coding DNA: TGTGCCAGCAGTGCCGGCGTTTCTAGGGTGGATACGCAGTATTTT. Translated: CASSAGVSRVDTQYF.